These T cell receptor beta chains were read from a single sample in a study of blood T cell repertoires in COVID-19. The method was immunoSEQ multiplex PCR; TCRdb's version includes in-frame clones alone and lacks a portion of them. This repertoire shows 400,000 or so clones, approximately 90% found once; its top ten account for about 1.6%. Source material: peripheral blood. These receptors were obtained from a middle-aged woman with COVID-19, enrolled during active disease. CDR3s include the opening cysteine and the closing phenylalanine or tryptophan. Fields, in order: V gene, J gene, D gene, clone size, CDR3 protein, CDR3 DNA. D genes are given only for firm matches. Clone size is not always given. Where it is, it says once, few, many or a class for expanded clones.

TRBV11-2,TRBJ1-3,.,.,CASSLARSGTLGNTIYF,TGTGCCAGCAGCTTAGCCAGATCAGGAACCCTTGGAAACACCATATATTTT
TRBV7-2,TRBJ1-2,.,.,CASSLRESRLYGYTF,TGTGCCAGCAGCCTCCGGGAGTCTCGCCTCTATGGCTACACCTTC
TRBV28,TRBJ1-1,.,.,CASEGVVRGSLQAFF,TGTGCCAGCGAAGGGGTTGTCAGGGGCAGTCTCCAAGCTTTCTTT
TRBV5-5,TRBJ2-7,.,.,CASTLRWGEYEQYF,TGTGCCAGCACCCTCAGGTGGGGGGAATACGAGCAGTACTTC
TRBV27,TRBJ2-7,TRBD1,.,CASRRGQGYYEQYF,TGTGCCAGCAGGAGGGGACAGGGTTACTACGAGCAGTACTTC
TRBV11-2,TRBJ2-7,TRBD1,.,CASSLVRVGQGIEQYF,TGTGCCAGCAGCTTAGTTAGGGTCGGACAGGGGATCGAGCAGTACTTC
TRBV12-5,TRBJ2-5,TRBD2,.,CASRLAGGETQYF,TGTGCTAGCCGATTAGCGGGAGGAGAGACCCAGTACTTC
TRBV28,TRBJ1-3,TRBD1,few,CASSFWSGGKNTIYF,TGTGCCAGCAGTTTTTGGTCAGGGGGCAAAAACACCATATATTTT
TRBV18,TRBJ2-2,.,.,CASSPGRSTGELFF,TGTGCCAGCTCCCCTGGCCGATCCACCGGGGAGCTGTTTTTT
TRBV28,TRBJ1-1,.,.,CASSLSLGARTEAFF,TGTGCCAGCAGTTTAAGTCTGGGGGCGCGCACTGAAGCTTTCTTT
TRBV7-8,TRBJ1-1,.,.,CASRNTAFTNTEAFF,TGTGCCAGCAGAAATACCGCATTCACAAACACTGAAGCTTTCTTT
TRBV27,TRBJ2-7,.,.,CASSFLAGSSYEQYF,TGTGCCAGCAGTTTCCTCGCGGGGAGCTCCTACGAGCAGTACTTC
TRBV4-3,TRBJ2-5,TRBD2,.,CASSQDAGGHVGETQYF,TGCGCCAGCAGCCAAGATGCGGGAGGGCATGTCGGGGAGACCCAGTACTTC
TRBV5-1,TRBJ1-1,TRBD1,.,CASSLGTGARKNTEAFF,TGCGCCAGCAGCCTAGGGACAGGAGCTCGTAAGAACACTGAAGCTTTCTTT
TRBV30,TRBJ1-4,.,.,CAWSEARTKNEKLFF,TGTGCCTGGAGTGAAGCTCGAACGAAGAATGAAAAACTGTTTTTT
TRBV6-5,TRBJ1-5,.,.,CASSPEGGRNQPQHF,TGTGCCAGCAGCCCGGAGGGTGGGCGGAATCAGCCCCAGCATTTT
TRBV28,TRBJ2-7,TRBD2,.,CASSLESGGLDEQYF,TGTGCCAGCAGTTTAGAGTCGGGAGGGCTCGACGAGCAGTACTTC
TRBV7-2,TRBJ1-6,TRBD1,.,CASSFLGGQGLNSPLHF,TGTGCCAGCAGCTTCCTGGGGGGACAGGGGCTTAATTCACCCCTCCACTTT
TRBV6-2/TRBV6-3,TRBJ2-7,TRBD1,once,CASTPWKGANEQYF,TGTGCCAGCACCCCTTGGAAGGGGGCGAACGAGCAGTACTTC
TRBV18,TRBJ1-1,.,few,CASSPLPRDEAFF,TGTGCCAGCTCACCGCTTCCGAGGGATGAAGCTTTCTTT
TRBV7-2,TRBJ2-5,.,.,CASSSMPAGLQETQYF,TGTGCCAGCAGCTCCATGCCGGCGGGGCTCCAAGAGACCCAGTACTTC
TRBV28,TRBJ1-2,.,.,CASSTGINYGYTF,TGTGCCAGTTCAACAGGGATCAACTATGGCTACACCTTC
TRBV28,TRBJ2-2,TRBD1,.,CASSQIQGAVNGELFF,TGTGCCAGCAGTCAGATACAGGGGGCGGTGAACGGGGAGCTGTTTTTT
TRBV5-1,TRBJ1-5,.,.,CASSFTGSGNQPQHF,TGCGCCAGCAGCTTTACAGGGTCGGGCAATCAGCCCCAGCATTTT
TRBV7-9,TRBJ1-2,TRBD1,.,CASSHGQGDYGYTF,TGTGCCAGCAGCCACGGACAGGGTGACTATGGCTACACCTTC
TRBV19,TRBJ2-1,.,.,CASSAVASVYNEQFF,TGTGCCAGTAGTGCGGTGGCTAGCGTGTACAATGAGCAGTTCTTC
TRBV5-1,TRBJ2-6,.,once,CASSLRGSGANVLTF,TGCGCCAGCAGCCTCCGAGGTTCTGGGGCCAACGTCCTGACTTTC
TRBV19,TRBJ1-1,TRBD1,.,CASSMGQMNTEAFF,TGTGCCAGTAGTATGGGACAGATGAACACTGAAGCTTTCTTT
TRBV2,TRBJ1-1,.,.,CASSAPGDLFPFF,TGTGCCAGCAGCGCCCCGGGGGACCTTTTCCCTTTCTTT
TRBV19,TRBJ2-3,.,.,CASSMGGGATDTQYF,TGTGCCAGTAGTATGGGAGGGGGGGCCACAGATACGCAGTATTTT
TRBV6-5,TRBJ2-1,.,.,CASSQTGTYNEQFF,TGTGCCAGCAGTCAGACAGGAACCTACAATGAGCAGTTCTTC
TRBV7-2,TRBJ1-1,.,.,CASSPRPTGMNTEAFF,TGTGCCAGCAGCCCACGGCCCACAGGGATGAACACTGAAGCTTTCTTT
TRBV4-1,TRBJ2-3,TRBD1,.,CASSQVDRGQDTQYF,TGCGCCAGCAGCCAGGTTGACAGGGGGCAAGATACGCAGTATTTT
TRBV3-1/TRBV3-2,TRBJ1-5,TRBD1,.,CASSQTQGVSNQPQHF,TGTGCCAGCAGCCAAACTCAGGGGGTAAGCAATCAGCCCCAGCATTTT
TRBV28,TRBJ1-2,.,.,CASSFWAPNYGYTF,TGTGCCAGCAGTTTTTGGGCACCCAACTATGGCTACACCTTC
TRBV19,TRBJ1-1,.,.,CASRNRDIDTEAFF,TGTGCCAGTAGGAACAGGGATATAGACACTGAAGCTTTCTTT
TRBV7-9,TRBJ2-2,TRBD2,.,CASSPLARNTGELFF,TGTGCCAGCAGCCCACTAGCGAGGAACACCGGGGAGCTGTTTTTT
TRBV11-2,TRBJ2-7,TRBD2,.,CASSLGRAGGSEEQYF,TGTGCCAGCAGCTTAGGTCGAGCGGGAGGGTCGGAGGAGCAGTACTTC
TRBV28,TRBJ2-5,TRBD1,.,CASSLTGGFPETQYF,TGTGCCAGCAGTTTAACAGGGGGGTTCCCAGAGACCCAGTACTTC
TRBV5-4,TRBJ2-3,TRBD2,.,CASSRKAGGSTDTQYF,TGTGCCAGCAGCCGGAAAGCGGGGGGGAGCACAGATACGCAGTATTTT
TRBV19,TRBJ2-3,.,.,CASSIGSQGRDTQYF,TGTGCCAGTAGTATAGGATCCCAGGGCCGAGATACGCAGTATTTT
TRBV14,TRBJ2-7,.,.,CASSQLGGPVYEQYF,TGTGCCAGCAGCCAACTAGGAGGCCCGGTCTACGAGCAGTACTTC
TRBV19,TRBJ2-2,TRBD2,.,CASSIGPGLAGGSAGELFF,TGTGCCAGTAGTATAGGCCCGGGACTAGCGGGAGGGAGCGCCGGGGAGCTGTTTTTT
TRBV6-6,TRBJ1-1,.,.,CASMRQVNTEAFF,TGTGCCAGCATGCGACAGGTTAACACTGAAGCTTTCTTT
TRBV28,TRBJ1-3,.,once,CASSFYSGNTIYF,TGTGCCAGCAGTTTTTACTCTGGAAACACCATATATTTT
TRBV27,TRBJ1-2,TRBD1,.,CASSRQGGENYGYTF,TGTGCCAGCAGCCGACAGGGAGGCGAAAACTATGGCTACACCTTC
TRBV9,TRBJ2-1,.,.,CASSVGRALNEQFF,TGTGCCAGCAGCGTAGGCAGGGCCCTGAATGAGCAGTTCTTC
TRBV9,TRBJ2-7,.,.,CASSSGQPTDEQYF,TGTGCCAGCAGCTCAGGACAGCCCACGGACGAGCAGTACTTC
TRBV7-2,TRBJ1-3,.,.,CASSPGSFSGNTIYF,TGTGCCAGCAGCCCCGGGTCGTTCTCTGGAAACACCATATATTTT
TRBV28,TRBJ2-3,TRBD2,.,CASSSSGGPFFTDTQYF,TGTGCCAGCAGTTCCAGCGGGGGGCCGTTTTTCACAGATACGCAGTATTTT
TRBV30,TRBJ1-2,.,.,CARTALRVTNGYTF,TGTGCCCGGACGGCACTCAGGGTTACCAATGGCTACACCTTC
TRBV5-6,TRBJ2-5,.,.,CASSPRLGVETQYF,TGTGCCAGCAGCCCCCGACTAGGAGTAGAGACCCAGTACTTC
TRBV6-6,TRBJ1-1,TRBD1,.,CASSYFGLTGVAEAFF,TGTGCCAGCAGTTACTTCGGTTTGACAGGGGTGGCTGAAGCTTTCTTT